A selection of T cell receptor beta chains follows, all from one sample in a study of CD8+ T cells in alopecia areata. Here immunoSEQ multiplex PCR was the method, and the copy in TCRdb shows in-frame clones only, minus some. Of roughly 170,000 clones listed, around three fifths are singletons. This specimen was CD4+ T cells sorted from blood, taken at week 0. These receptors all come from a human donor with alopecia areata. CDR3s include the opening cysteine and the closing phenylalanine or tryptophan. Fields, in order: clone size, D gene, J gene, V gene, CDR3 protein, CDR3 DNA. A D gene is named only where the DNA matches it firmly. Not every row has a clone size; where given, it reads once, few, many or a size class.

>few|TRBD1|TRBJ2-2|TRBV19
CASTLTGGNGELFF
TGTGCCAGTACCTTGACAGGGGGTAACGGGGAGCTGTTTTTT
>.|.|TRBJ1-6|TRBV5-1
CASSLGSLNSPLHF
TGCGCCAGCAGCTTGGGGAGTTTGAATTCACCCCTCCACTTT
>.|.|TRBJ2-3|TRBV5-1
CASSLVGARDTQYF
TGCGCCAGCAGCTTGGTGGGGGCCCGGGATACGCAGTATTTT
>.|.|TRBJ1-2|TRBV7-9
CARSLGLEGYTF
TGTGCCCGCAGCTTAGGGTTGGAAGGCTACACCTTC
>.|TRBD1|TRBJ2-4|TRBV4-1
CASSQGDGQGEAKNIQYF
TGCGCCAGCAGCCAAGGGGATGGACAGGGAGAAGCCAAAAACATTCAGTACTTC
>few|.|TRBJ1-2|TRBV5-1
CASSLAREDYGYTF
TGCGCCAGCAGCTTGGCCCGTGAGGACTATGGCTACACCTTC
>.|.|TRBJ1-2|TRBV6-5
CASSDGTGRGYTF
TGTGCCAGCAGTGACGGGACGGGCCGCGGCTACACCTTC
>.|.|TRBJ2-7|TRBV1
CTSSLSSPGGTRDEQYF
TGCACCAGCAGCCTGTCATCCCCAGGGGGGACTCGGGACGAGCAGTACTTC
>few|TRBD1|TRBJ1-6|TRBV27
CASSLTPGGDSPLHF
TGTGCCAGCAGTTTAACCCCAGGGGGTGATTCACCCCTCCACTTT
>.|.|TRBJ2-7|TRBV10-3
CAITEGEAAAYEQYF
TGTGCCATCACTGAGGGCGAGGCGGCCGCCTACGAGCAGTACTTC
>few|.|TRBJ1-1|TRBV19
CASNPGQGVGAFF
TGTGCCAGTAATCCGGGACAAGGGGTTGGGGCTTTCTTT
>.|.|TRBJ1-4|TRBV30
CAWSRAPPEGLFF
TGTGCCTGGAGCAGAGCTCCCCCTGAGGGACTGTTTTTT
>.|.|TRBJ1-2|TRBV25-1
CASMEGDYGYTF
TGTGCCAGCATGGAGGGTGACTATGGCTACACCTTC
>.|.|TRBJ1-1|TRBV1
CTDLVGGAFF
TGCACTGACTTAGTTGGAGGGGCTTTCTTT
>.|TRBD2|TRBJ2-1|TRBV30
CAWTGTSGSRQFF
TGTGCCTGGACCGGGACTAGTGGGTCCCGGCAGTTCTTC
>.|.|TRBJ2-5|TRBV10-2
CASSFIQGETQYF
TGCGCCAGCAGTTTCATACAGGGAGAGACCCAGTACTTC
>.|.|TRBJ2-4|TRBV11-2
CASSLVGLGNRRKNIQYF
TGTGCCAGCAGCTTAGTTGGGCTAGGGAACCGAAGAAAAAACATTCAGTACTTC
>.|TRBD1|TRBJ2-3|TRBV29-1
CSVDRDNADTQYF
TGCAGCGTCGACAGGGACAACGCAGATACGCAGTATTTT
>.|.|TRBJ1-5|TRBV30
CAWSGGGNQPQHF
TGTGCCTGGAGTGGGGGAGGCAATCAGCCCCAGCATTTT
>.|.|TRBJ1-2|TRBV6-5
CASSEAARDGYTF
TGTGCCAGCAGTGAAGCAGCCCGTGATGGCTACACCTTC
>.|TRBD1|TRBJ2-2|TRBV4-1
CASSRLGQGNTGELFF
TGCGCCAGCAGCCGCCTGGGACAGGGCAACACCGGGGAGCTGTTTTTT
>.|TRBD1|TRBJ2-2|TRBV5-1
CASSFRTGNTGELFF
TGCGCCAGCAGCTTTCGGACAGGGAACACCGGGGAGCTGTTTTTT
>.|.|TRBJ2-7|TRBV20-1
CSARISYEQYF
TGCAGTGCTAGGATCAGTTACGAGCAGTACTTC
>.|.|TRBJ1-6|TRBV2
CASSGSPGGKNSPLHF
TGTGCCAGCAGCGGAAGCCCGGGGGGCAAGAATTCACCCCTCCACTTT
>.|.|TRBJ2-2|TRBV7-2
CASSLVHPPGELFF
TGTGCCAGCAGCTTAGTTCATCCCCCCGGGGAGCTGTTTTTT
>.|TRBD1|TRBJ1-6|TRBV30
CAWSYRGRSPLHF
TGTGCCTGGAGTTACAGGGGGAGGTCACCCCTCCACTTT
>few|.|TRBJ2-1|TRBV9
CASTPAGGTTVNEQFF
TGTGCCAGCACCCCCGCGGGTGGGACAACTGTTAATGAGCAGTTCTTC
>.|.|TRBJ2-2|TRBV29-1
CSVEAGATGELFF
TGCAGCGTTGAGGCAGGGGCCACCGGGGAGCTGTTTTTT
>.|TRBD2|TRBJ2-3|TRBV5-1
CASSDGTSPTDTQYF
TGCGCCAGCAGCGACGGGACTAGCCCCACAGATACGCAGTATTTT
>.|.|TRBJ1-2|TRBV27
CASSLAGNYGYTF
TGTGCCAGCAGTTTAGCAGGAAACTATGGCTACACCTTC
>.|.|TRBJ2-2|TRBV6-6
CASSHRGARTGELFF
TGTGCCAGCAGCCACCGGGGGGCGAGGACCGGGGAGCTGTTTTTT
>few|TRBD2|TRBJ2-5|TRBV4-1
CASSQVAGGFLLETQYF
TGCGCCAGCAGCCAGGTAGCGGGGGGATTTCTCCTAGAGACCCAGTACTTC
>.|.|TRBJ2-5|TRBV29-1
CSVDRTADQETQYF
TGCAGCGTTGATCGAACAGCGGACCAAGAGACCCAGTACTTC
>.|TRBD1|TRBJ1-2|TRBV4-1
CASSQGWPGQGYYGYTF
TGCGCCAGCAGCCAAGGATGGCCGGGACAGGGTTACTATGGCTACACCTTC
>.|TRBD2|TRBJ2-5|TRBV6-6
CASSASGIQETQYF
TGTGCCAGCAGTGCTAGCGGGATCCAAGAGACCCAGTACTTC
>few|.|TRBJ2-3|TRBV9
CASSEDPSTDTQYF
TGTGCCAGCAGCGAGGACCCAAGCACAGATACGCAGTATTTT
>few|.|TRBJ1-2|TRBV18
CASSPGPQGNYGYTF
TGTGCCAGCTCACCCGGTCCCCAGGGGAACTATGGCTACACCTTC
>.|TRBD2|TRBJ2-5|TRBV2
CASSTAGEETQYF
TGTGCCAGCAGTACAGCGGGGGAAGAGACCCAGTACTTC
>.|.|TRBJ2-1|TRBV10-3
CAISEKRPGDEQFF
TGTGCCATCAGTGAGAAACGACCGGGCGATGAGCAGTTCTTC
>.|TRBD2|TRBJ2-3|TRBV29-1
CSVPSGGMGTDTQYF
TGCAGCGTTCCTAGCGGGGGGATGGGCACAGATACGCAGTATTTT
>few|.|TRBJ1-5|TRBV29-1
CSVEQDGTIASQPQHF
TGCAGCGTTGAACAGGACGGAACTATCGCGTCTCAGCCCCAGCATTTT
>.|TRBD1|TRBJ2-7|TRBV7-3
CASSRAGTGYEQYF
TGTGCCAGCAGCCGCGCCGGGACAGGGTACGAGCAGTACTTC